Listed below are T cell receptor beta chains from one sample, sequenced in a study of glioma-infiltrating T cells after dendritic cell vaccination. Clones were sequenced by immunoSEQ multiplex PCR, and TCRdb holds only the in-frame ones, with some missing. The table records 100,000 to 120,000 clones, about 90% of them present only once. The sequencing here drew on blood, taken after dendritic cell vaccination. These receptors were taken from a human donor with glioblastoma. CDR3s include the opening cysteine and the closing phenylalanine or tryptophan. D genes are given only for firm matches. The size entry is marked missing in some rows and otherwise reads once, few, many or a size class.

d_call,j_call,v_call,clone_size,cdr3_nt,cdr3_aa
NA,TRBJ1-5,TRBV5-6,NA,TGTGCCAGCAGGTCCGGCGGAGGACCCCAGCATTTT,CASRSGGGPQHF
NA,TRBJ1-5,TRBV5-1,NA,TGCGCCAGCAGCTTGTACTCAGGGGAAAATCAGCCCCAGCATTTT,CASSLYSGENQPQHF
NA,TRBJ1-1,TRBV6-1,NA,TGTGCCAGCAGTGAAACCCCAGGGAACATGAACACTGAAGCTTTCTTT,CASSETPGNMNTEAFF
NA,TRBJ1-4,TRBV13,few,TGTGCCAGCAGCTTAGGCACAGGGATTTTCGAAAAACTGTTTTTT,CASSLGTGIFEKLFF
NA,TRBJ2-7,TRBV18,once,TGTGCCAGCTCACCAAACAGGGACGACGAGCAGTACTTC,CASSPNRDDEQYF
TRBD2,TRBJ2-1,TRBV11-2,NA,TGTGCCAGCAGCCGGACTAGCGGGAGTATTGAGCAGTTCTTC,CASSRTSGSIEQFF
TRBD2,TRBJ2-7,TRBV19,NA,TGTGCCAGTAGTATAACAGCGGGGGACACCTACGAGCAGTACTTC,CASSITAGDTYEQYF
NA,TRBJ1-3,TRBV7-8,NA,TGTGCCAGCAGCTTAGGTGAACTTGGTGGAAACACCATATATTTT,CASSLGELGGNTIYF
NA,TRBJ1-4,TRBV13,NA,TGTGCCAGCAGCCGATCAGGGGTTAATGAAAAACTGTTTTTT,CASSRSGVNEKLFF
TRBD1,TRBJ1-2,TRBV18,NA,TGTGCCAGCTCACCCCAGGGGGCCTATGGCTACACCTTC,CASSPQGAYGYTF
NA,TRBJ1-5,TRBV9,NA,TGTGCCAGCAGCCCAGACACAGTGGGTAGTCAGCCCCAGCATTTT,CASSPDTVGSQPQHF
TRBD2,TRBJ2-7,TRBV5-6,NA,TGTGCCAGCAGCCCTGGGGCGGCGGGGGTTTTTGAGGATGAGCAGTACTTC,CASSPGAAGVFEDEQYF
TRBD1,TRBJ1-2,TRBV7-3,NA,TGTGCCAGCAGCTTGGGACAGGGCTATGGCTACACCTTC,CASSLGQGYGYTF
NA,TRBJ2-1,TRBV4-1,once,TGCGCCAGCAGCCCTCGTACGGGAATAGGGATCGATGAGCAGTTCTTC,CASSPRTGIGIDEQFF
NA,TRBJ1-6,TRBV6-5,NA,TGTGCCAGCATGCCAGCCGGGGGTGGTTCACCCCTCCACTTT,CASMPAGGGSPLHF
TRBD1,TRBJ1-2,TRBV5-1,NA,TGCGCCAGCAGCCAGGACAGGGGGATGTGGAGCTACACCTTC,CASSQDRGMWSYTF
TRBD2,TRBJ2-7,TRBV10-1,NA,TGCGCCAGCAGCGAAAGCGGGAGAAGCAACGAGCAGTACTTC,CASSESGRSNEQYF
NA,TRBJ2-4,TRBV20-1,NA,TGCAGTGCTTACAGAGAAAACATTCAGTACTTC,CSAYRENIQYF
TRBD2,TRBJ2-7,TRBV15,NA,TGTGCCACCAGCAGACCCCTGGGTGGGGGGGGAAACGAGCAGTACTTC,CATSRPLGGGGNEQYF
NA,TRBJ1-5,TRBV9,once,TGTGCCAGCAATATGGGAGGAGTCAGCAATCAGCCCCAGCATTTT,CASNMGGVSNQPQHF
NA,TRBJ1-5,TRBV6-1,NA,TGTGCCAGCAGTGAAAATATGAATCAGCCCCAGCATTTT,CASSENMNQPQHF
TRBD1,TRBJ2-5,TRBV5-4,NA,TGTGCCAGCAGCTTGAAACGGACAGGTCAAGAGACCCAGTACTTC,CASSLKRTGQETQYF
TRBD2,TRBJ2-7,TRBV9,NA,TGTGCCAGCAGCATCGGACTAGCGGGTTACGAGCAGTACTTC,CASSIGLAGYEQYF
NA,TRBJ1-1,TRBV18,NA,TGTGCCAGCTCACCAGGGGGCCCGAACACTGAAGCTTTCTTT,CASSPGGPNTEAFF
TRBD1,TRBJ2-7,TRBV30,NA,TGTGCCTGGAGTGACCTCGCCGGGACAGGGACCTACGAGCAGTACTTC,CAWSDLAGTGTYEQYF
TRBD1,TRBJ1-2,TRBV11-2,NA,TGTGCCAGCAGCTCCCCCCGGGACAGGGGGACCTATGGCTACACCTTC,CASSSPRDRGTYGYTF
TRBD1,TRBJ1-2,TRBV5-1,NA,TGCGCCAGCAGCTTCGGGACAGGGGATGGCTACACCTTC,CASSFGTGDGYTF
NA,TRBJ1-1,TRBV5-6,NA,TGTGCCAGCAGCCCATTCTCCGACAGTTCTATGAACACTGAAGCTTTCTTT,CASSPFSDSSMNTEAFF
NA,TRBJ2-6,TRBV30,NA,TGTGCCGGTGACTTCTCTGGGGCCAACGTCCTGACTTTC,CAGDFSGANVLTF
TRBD2,TRBJ2-1,TRBV19,few,TGTGCCAGTAGTGTAGCGGGTGGGTCCTACAATGAGCAGTTCTTC,CASSVAGGSYNEQFF
NA,TRBJ1-6,TRBV6-5,NA,TGTGCCAGCAGTCCCCCCCCGAACAGGGACTCACCCCTCCACTTT,CASSPPPNRDSPLHF
TRBD1,TRBJ1-1,TRBV30,NA,TGTGCCTGGAGTGGACAGGGGTACACTGAAGCTTTCTTT,CAWSGQGYTEAFF